These 20 T cell receptor beta chains originate from one sample sequenced in a study of blood T cell repertoires in COVID-19. Here immunoSEQ multiplex PCR was the method, and the copy in TCRdb shows in-frame clones only, minus some. The sample lists under 300,000 clones, about 85% occurring once. The specimen sequenced was PBMCs or T cells enriched from blood (not recorded which). The receptors shown here come from a woman younger than 45 with acute COVID-19.

Only one count was recorded for this clone. The chain has TRBV18 and TRBJ2-7; 9 bases agree with TRBD2. CDR1 KGHSH and CDR2 LQKENI come from the germline V gene. The CDR3 is 15 residues long. After removal of 3 bases from V and 1 base from J, the junction contained 4 bases not matched to a gene. The CDR3 here is CASSPSSGVSYEQYF. The CDR3 region has the DNA TGTGCCAGCTCACCCTCTAGCGGGGTTTCCTACGAGCAGTACTTC.

The gene calls are TRBV20-1 and TRBJ2-5; D is uncertain. Germline V CDR1 and CDR2: DFQATT, SNEGSKA (reference sequence). Trimming took 3 bases from V and 5 from J, leaving 7 bases between them. The CDR3 length is 11 residues. In DNA form, the CDR3 reads TGCAGTGCTAGTCTCCAGGAGACCCAGTACTTC. This encodes CSASLQETQYF.

The genes are TRBV6-5 and TRBJ1-6; D call uncertain. CDR1 is MNHEY and CDR2 is SVGAGI in the germline V gene. The CDR3 is 15 amino acids. Trimming cost V 1 base and J 3 bases, with 7 bases left between them. The CDR3 DNA follows: TGTGCCAGCAGTTACTTCAGTATCTATAATTCACCCCTCCACTTT. As protein: CASSYFSIYNSPLHF.

V and J are TRBV5-1 and TRBJ2-3; 10 bases agree with TRBD1. This CDR3 has 16 residues. Per germline, CDR1 SGHRS and CDR2 YFSETQ. V shed 0 bases, J shed 1 base, and the junction held 2 bases outside the gene matches. The CDR3 sequence: CASSLAGTGGTDTQYF. The CDR3 nucleotides read TGCGCCAGCAGCTTGGCCGGGACAGGGGGCACAGATACGCAGTATTTT.

The chain uses TRBV6-1 and TRBJ2-2; 7 bases fit TRBD1. The CDR3 extends over 16 amino acids. V was clipped by 0 bases and J by 5 bases; unmatched bases: 6. The germline CDR1 and CDR2 sequences are MNHNS and SASEGT. The CDR3 region is CASSEAVGGETGELFF. The CDR3 coding sequence is TGTGCCAGCAGTGAAGCTGTAGGGGGCGAGACCGGGGAGCTGTTTTTT.

Written as DNA, the CDR3 is TGTGCCAGCAGCCTAGGGGCCAGGGGGCTGCTCTACAATGAGCAGTTCTTC. It specifies CASSLGARGLLYNEQFF. The chain joins TRBV5-6 to TRBJ2-1; 8 nucleotides line up with TRBD1. CDR1 is SGHDT and CDR2 is YYEEEE in the germline V gene. Losses at the gene ends were 4 bases for V and 3 bases for J; bases not matched to a gene: 12. The CDR3 is made up of 17 amino acids.

The chain combines TRBV19 with TRBJ1-1, with D hard to call. Germline V gives CDR1 LNHDA, CDR2 SQIVND (reference sequence). This CDR3 has 14 amino acids. V gave up 7 bases and J gave up 2 bases, with 14 bases separating them. The CDR3 spells CASTPGMVNTEAFF. In nucleotides, the CDR3 is TGTGCCAGTACCCCGGGAATGGTTAACACTGAAGCTTTCTTT.

This chain links TRBV6-6 with TRBJ1-2, with TRBD1 matching over 8 bases. Unmatched junction bases numbered 2, after V lost 0 bases and J lost 2 bases. Germline V gene sequence: CDR1 MNHNY, CDR2 SVGAGI (reference sequence). The CDR3 has 15 residues. CDR3 sequence (DNA): TGTGCCAGCAGTTACTCTCAGGGGGCGAACTATGGCTACACCTTC. This encodes CASSYSQGANYGYTF.

J is TRBJ1-5 and V is TRBV29-1; TRBD1 might be the D (5 bases). V lost 8 bases to trimming and J lost 6 bases, with 20 bases between them. Germline-derived CDR1 and CDR2 are SQVTM and ANQGSEA. The CDR3 sequence is 14 residues long. CDR3 sequence (DNA): TGCAGCTATACTCAGGCGGGGGTCGCTCAGCCCCAGCATTTT. Translation: CSYTQAGVAQPQHF. The complete variable domain, with remaining parts taken from reference TRBV29-1 and TRBJ1-5, reads SAVISQKPSRDICQRGTSLTIQCQVDSQVTMMFWYRQQPGQSLTLIATANQGSEATYESGFVIDKFPISRPNLTFSTLTVSNMSPEDSSIYLCSYTQAGVAQPQHFGDGTRLSIL.

There are a few counts of this clone. The V and J genes are TRBV3-1 (or the pseudogene TRBV3-2) and TRBJ2-7; D possibly corresponds to TRBD1 (5 bases). Germline CDR1 is LGHDT and CDR2 is YNNKEL (reference sequence). The CDR3 consists of 15 residues. V was pared by 4 bases and J by 4 bases, with 17 bases between. The chain's CDR3 is CASSPRVGAGYEQYF. CDR3 nucleotides: TGTGCCAGCAGCCCCAGGGTTGGGGCTGGGTACGAGCAGTACTTC.

This rearrangement joins TRBV2 to TRBJ2-2; TRBD1 aligns across 8 bases. Germline loops: CDR1 SNHLY, CDR2 FYNNEI. The CDR3 totals 16 residues. V was clipped by 5 bases and J by 0 bases; unmatched bases: 5. This chain's CDR3 is CASSWWTGSNTGELFF. The CDR3 DNA sequence: TGTGCCAGCAGTTGGTGGACAGGGTCGAACACCGGGGAGCTGTTTTTT.

The chain carries TRBV28 and TRBJ2-5; 9 bases fit TRBD1. With V trimmed by 4 bases and J by 9 bases, 15 bases remained unmatched. Germline CDR1 is MDHEN and CDR2 is SYDVKM. The CDR3 spans 16 residues. CDR3 in amino acids: CASSSPLRGTGLSQYF. Here the CDR3 DNA reads TGTGCCAGCAGTTCCCCTCTTAGGGGGACAGGGTTGTCCCAGTACTTC.

The V and J genes are TRBV9 and TRBJ2-3; 8 nucleotides align to TRBD1. Unmatched junction bases numbered 9, after V lost 3 bases and J lost 3 bases. CDR3 length: 16 residues. Germline lookup yields CDR1 SGDLS and CDR2 YYNGEE. CDR3 in DNA: TGTGCCAGCAGCGCGCGCAGGACAGGGACGACAGATACGCAGTATTTT. It yields the protein CASSARRTGTTDTQYF. Full variable domain (outside the CDR3, taken from reference TRBV9 and TRBJ2-3): DSGVTQTPKHLITATGQRVTLRCSPRSGDLSVYWYQQSLDQGLQFLIQYYNGEERAKGNILERFSAQQFPDLHSELNLSSLELGDSALYFCASSARRTGTTDTQYFGPGTRLTVL.

This clone was detected a few times. This same CDR3 is encoded by further DNA sequences in the sample. The chain employs TRBV18 and TRBJ2-3; D gene ambiguous. CDR1 and CDR2 (germline): KGHSH, LQKENI. Trimming took 0 bases from V and 3 from J, leaving 4 bases between them. This CDR3 contains 13 residues. CDR3 in amino acids: CASSPPSTDTQYF. The CDR3 bases are TGTGCCAGCTCACCACCGTCTACAGATACGCAGTATTTT.

J is TRBJ2-7 and V is TRBV7-2; weak D call: TRBD2 (7 bases). The CDR3 contains 16 residues. Germline values: CDR1 SGHTA, CDR2 FQGNSA. The ends were cut back, 1 base at V and 1 base at J, with 14 bases in the middle. CDR3 region: CASSLGGGRASYEQYF. Written as DNA, the CDR3 is TGTGCCAGCAGCTTAGGGGGGGGCAGGGCATCCTACGAGCAGTACTTC.

CDR3 sequence: CASSLIHLAGPITDTQYF. CDR3 bases: TGTGCCAGCAGCTTAATTCACCTAGCGGGGCCCATCACAGATACGCAGTATTTT. The chain carries TRBV7-9 and TRBJ2-3; 9 nucleotides align to TRBD2. Germline V gives CDR1 SEHNR, CDR2 FQNEAQ (reference sequence). Trimming took 2 bases from V and 2 from J; bases not matched to a gene: 11. CDR3 length: 18 amino acids.

This chain's CDR3 is CASSLLRGLSGNTIYF. CDR3 DNA sequence: TGTGCCAGCAGCTTGTTGCGGGGTCTATCTGGAAACACCATATATTTT. V is TRBV5-5 and J is TRBJ1-3; no clear D gene. Trimming shortened V by 1 base and J by 1 base, and 12 bases separated the two germline ends. This CDR3 region has 16 residues. Per the germline V gene, CDR1 is SGHKS and CDR2 is YYEKEE (reference sequence).

The chain couples TRBV5-1 to TRBJ1-3; 8 bases are a match to TRBD1. The CDR3 is made up of 16 amino acids. Germline values: CDR1 SGHRS, CDR2 YFSETQ. V trimming: 4 bases; J trimming: 2 bases; junction bases outside the gene matches: 8. CDR3 bases: TGCGCCAGCAGCCAGGGACAGGAGGCGACTGGAAACACCATATATTTT. Residues: CASSQGQEATGNTIYF.

The chain has TRBV2 and TRBJ2-7; 8 bases match TRBD1. With V trimmed by 8 bases and J by 2 bases, 2 bases remained unmatched. The CDR3 extends over 12 amino acids. Germline V gene data show CDR1 as SNHLY and CDR2 as FYNNEI. The CDR3 nucleotides are TGTGCCAGCTTGGACAGGGCCTACGAGCAGTACTTC. Its translation: CASLDRAYEQYF.

The chain couples TRBV5-6 to TRBJ1-2; 9 bases match TRBD1. The CDR3 extends over 14 amino acids. The V gene end was trimmed by 4 bases and the J gene end by 10 bases; junction bases not matched to a gene: 11. Germline V gene lookup returns CDR1 SGHDT and CDR2 YYEEEE. The CDR3 here is CASSRTGGADLYTF. In DNA, the CDR3 is TGTGCCAGCAGCCGAACAGGGGGCGCAGATCTCTACACCTTC.